The 5 T cell receptor beta chains below all came from one sample that was sequenced in a study of OX40 agonist ivuxolimab in advanced cancers. Profiling relied on immunoSEQ multiplex PCR, and the TCRdb table lists in-frame clones only, not all of them. The top ten clones hold about 1% of a sample with approximately 68,000 clones, 85% to 95% of them seen once. Specimen: CD4+ or CD8+ T cells sorted from blood, collected in a trial of the OX40 agonist ivuxolimab. These receptor sequences come from an adult with an advanced solid tumor such as melanoma, head and neck, liver or kidney cancer.

This clone was recorded once. The chain recombines TRBV2 with TRBJ2-7; 9 bases fit TRBD1. This CDR3 spans 14 amino acids. Unmatched junction bases numbered 4, after V lost 5 bases and J lost 2 bases. Germline V gene lookup returns CDR1 SNHLY and CDR2 FYNNEI. As DNA, the CDR3 is TGTGCCAGCAGTTCGGGACAGGGACCCTACGAGCAGTACTTC. Protein: CASSSGQGPYEQYF.

This clone has just one count. The chain links TRBV5-1 to TRBJ2-3, with TRBD2 identical over 7 bases. The CDR3 spans 14 residues. Trimming took 5 bases from V and 4 from J; bases not matched to a gene: 7. Germline CDR1 reads SGHRS; CDR2 reads YFSETQ. The CDR3, as DNA: TGCGCCAGCAGTCGGTGGGAGGGTTCAGATACGCAGTATTTT. This sequence encodes CASSRWEGSDTQYF.

V gene TRBV6-4 combines with J gene TRBJ2-7; the D call may be TRBD1 or TRBD2 (5 bases each). This CDR3 spans 14 amino acids. CDR1 and CDR2 from the germline V gene are MRHNA and SNTAGT. The ends were cut back, 9 bases at V and 5 bases at J, with 20 bases in the middle. In nucleotides, the CDR3 is TGTGCCAGGACCTTATTTCGGGACGAAAACGAGCAGTACTTC. This translates into CARTLFRDENEQYF.

This chain links TRBV5-1 with TRBJ2-5; 9 nucleotides align to TRBD2. Germline-derived CDR1 and CDR2 are SGHRS and YFSETQ. The CDR3 has 14 amino acids. Germline trimming cut 2 bases from V and 5 bases from J; bases unmatched to any gene: 4. The CDR3: CASSLAGGDETQYF. The DNA of the CDR3 is TGCGCCAGCAGCTTAGCGGGAGGTGACGAGACCCAGTACTTC.

The chain combines TRBV19 with TRBJ2-3; D gene uncertain. Germline-derived CDR1 and CDR2 are LNHDA and SQIVND (reference sequence). The CDR3 runs 16 residues. V lost 3 bases to trimming and J lost 4 bases, with 17 bases between them. The CDR3 nucleotides are TGTGCCAGTAGTATCAGTCACAGCAGCAGTGCAGATACGCAGTATTTT. Translating it yields CASSISHSSSADTQYF.